Below, one TCR beta chain is given with its context. In the authors' workflow: Reference gene primer amplification gave estimated nucleated cell counts. Clones were read by immunoSEQ multiplex PCR, and TCRdb kept only the in-frame ones, dropping some. D and trimming come from the DNA, and the V and J calls and clone size come from that table. The sample records tens of thousands of clones, about 75% being singletons. This sample was included in a study of blood T cell repertoires in COVID-19. Study at large: Sites across the United States, Italy and Spain contributed samples from acute and convalescent COVID-19. PBMCs, B-cell-depleted T cells, or T cells were the source of the cDNA or gDNA that made up the material.

Sequenced sample: peripheral blood. The clonotype comes from a human donor in a cohort sampled during active COVID-19.

CDR3: CASSEGTLNQPQHF. DNA for the CDR3: TGTGCCAGCAGTGAAGGGACACTCAATCAGCCCCAGCATTTT. The rearrangement links TRBV6-1 to TRBJ1-5; D perhaps matches TRBD1 (5 bases). The CDR3 covers 14 residues. The germline CDR1 and CDR2 sequences are MNHNS and SASEGT. Deletions cut 1 base from V and 3 bases from J, with 7 bases between.